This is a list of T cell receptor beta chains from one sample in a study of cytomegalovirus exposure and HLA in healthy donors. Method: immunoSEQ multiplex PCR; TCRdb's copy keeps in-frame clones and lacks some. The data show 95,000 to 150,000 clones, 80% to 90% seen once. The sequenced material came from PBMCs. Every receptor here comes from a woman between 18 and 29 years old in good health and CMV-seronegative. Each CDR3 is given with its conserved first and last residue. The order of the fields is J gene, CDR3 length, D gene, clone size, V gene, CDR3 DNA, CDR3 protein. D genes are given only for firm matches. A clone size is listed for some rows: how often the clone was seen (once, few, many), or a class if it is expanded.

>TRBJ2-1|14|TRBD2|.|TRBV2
TGTGCCAGCGTAGCGGGAGGCACCTACAATGAGCAGTTCTTC
CASVAGGTYNEQFF
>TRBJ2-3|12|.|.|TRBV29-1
TGCAGCGTTGGGGCTGGCACAGATACGCAGTATTTT
CSVGAGTDTQYF
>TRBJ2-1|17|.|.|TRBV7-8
TGTGCCAGCAGCCTTAGCGTGGGGACACCAGGGAGATCTGAGCAGTTCTTC
CASSLSVGTPGRSEQFF
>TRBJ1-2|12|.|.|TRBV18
TGTGCCAGCTCATTAAACAAATATGGCTACACCTTC
CASSLNKYGYTF
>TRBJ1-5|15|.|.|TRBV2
TGTGCCAGCAGGCGTCGAACAGGGTACAATCAGCCCCAGCATTTT
CASRRRTGYNQPQHF
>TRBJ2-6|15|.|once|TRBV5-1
TGCGCCAGCAGCCGCGGGGACTCTGGGGCCAACGTCCTGACTTTC
CASSRGDSGANVLTF
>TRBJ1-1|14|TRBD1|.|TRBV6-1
TGTGCCAGCAGCCTCATTACAGGGGATTCTGAAGCTTTCTTT
CASSLITGDSEAFF
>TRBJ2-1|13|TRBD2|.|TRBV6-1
TGTGCCACCAAAACGGGACTAGCGGGCTACGGGTTCTTC
CATKTGLAGYGFF
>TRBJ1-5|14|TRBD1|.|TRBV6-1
TGTGCCAGCAGTGAAAAGACAGGGACTCAGCCCCAGCATTTT
CASSEKTGTQPQHF
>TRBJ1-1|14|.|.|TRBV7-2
TGTGCCAGCAGCTTAGATCAGGGGAACACTGAAGCTTTCTTT
CASSLDQGNTEAFF
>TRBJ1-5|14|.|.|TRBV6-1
TGTGCCAGCAGTGAAGAGTGGTCCGGGCAGCCCCAGCATTTT
CASSEEWSGQPQHF
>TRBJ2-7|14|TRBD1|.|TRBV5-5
TGTGCCAGCAGGGACTACAGGGGGCATAACGAGCAGTACTTC
CASRDYRGHNEQYF
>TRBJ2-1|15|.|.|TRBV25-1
TGTGCCAGCACCAGGGCTGGGATGGGCTACAATGAGCAGTTCTTC
CASTRAGMGYNEQFF
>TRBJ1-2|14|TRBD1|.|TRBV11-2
TGTGCCAGCAGAATAGGACAGGGCCTTTTTGGCTACACCTTC
CASRIGQGLFGYTF
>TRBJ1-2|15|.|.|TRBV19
TGTGCCAGTAGTAGCTTTCTGGACAGTAACTATGGCTACACCTTC
CASSSFLDSNYGYTF
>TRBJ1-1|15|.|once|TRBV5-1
TGCGCCAGCAGCCACGCAGGGGCCCCGAACACTGAAGCTTTCTTT
CASSHAGAPNTEAFF
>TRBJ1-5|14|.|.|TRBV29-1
TGCAGCGTGGCGGGGCAAGGTGCCAATCAGCCCCAGCATTTT
CSVAGQGANQPQHF
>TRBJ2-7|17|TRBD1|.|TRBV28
TGTGCCAGCCGGGCGGGACAGGGGACTCATTTCAACTACGAGCAGTACTTC
CASRAGQGTHFNYEQYF
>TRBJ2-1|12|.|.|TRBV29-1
TGCAGCGTCCCAGGGGAGGGCAATGAGCAGTTCTTC
CSVPGEGNEQFF
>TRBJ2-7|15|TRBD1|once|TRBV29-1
TGCAGCGTTGAAGATCGATCGGACAGGGGCTACGAGCAGTACTTC
CSVEDRSDRGYEQYF
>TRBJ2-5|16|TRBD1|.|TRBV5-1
TGCGCCAGCAGCAATCGCGGACAGGGGGCGGGAGAGACCCAGTACTTC
CASSNRGQGAGETQYF
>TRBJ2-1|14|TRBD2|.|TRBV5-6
TGTGCCAGCAGCGTACTAGCGGCCACCAATGAGCAGTTCTTC
CASSVLAATNEQFF
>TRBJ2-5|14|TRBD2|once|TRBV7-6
TGTGCCAGCAGCGCCGGGACTAGCCAAGAGACCCAGTACTTC
CASSAGTSQETQYF
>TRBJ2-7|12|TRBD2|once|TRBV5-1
TGCGCCAGCAGCGGCTCGGGGGGCGAGCAGTACTTC
CASSGSGGEQYF
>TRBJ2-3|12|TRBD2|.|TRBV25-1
TGTGCCACAGTAGCGGGAGCAGATACGCAGTATTTT
CATVAGADTQYF
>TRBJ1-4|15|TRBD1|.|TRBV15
TGTGCCACCACCAAGGCCGGGACAGGCTCTGAAAAACTGTTTTTT
CATTKAGTGSEKLFF
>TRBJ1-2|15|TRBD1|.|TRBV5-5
TGTGCCAGCAGTTGGGGACAGGGGACAAACTATGGCTACACCTTC
CASSWGQGTNYGYTF
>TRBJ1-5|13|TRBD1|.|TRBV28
TGTGCCAGCAGTCCAGACAGGGTGAAGCCCCAGCATTTT
CASSPDRVKPQHF
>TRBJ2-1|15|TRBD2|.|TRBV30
TGTGCCTGCGACGGGACTAGCGGTTACTACAATGAGCAGTTCTTC
CACDGTSGYYNEQFF
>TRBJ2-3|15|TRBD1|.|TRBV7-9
TGTGCCAGCACCCAGGGACAGGGGGCCACAGATACGCAGTATTTT
CASTQGQGATDTQYF
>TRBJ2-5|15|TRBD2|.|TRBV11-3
TGTGCCAGCAGCTTGCTAGCGGGAGGGTTAGAGACCCAGTACTTC
CASSLLAGGLETQYF
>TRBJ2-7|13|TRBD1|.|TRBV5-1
TGTGCCAGCAGCCCCGACAGGGTGGGGGAGCAGTACTTC
CASSPDRVGEQYF
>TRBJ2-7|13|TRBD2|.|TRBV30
TGTGCCTGGAGTGTACTAGCGGGAGACGAGCAGTACTTC
CAWSVLAGDEQYF
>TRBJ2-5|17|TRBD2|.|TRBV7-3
TGTGCCAGCAGCTTGAGTCGCGGGAGGGCCAGTGGGGAGACCCAGTACTTC
CASSLSRGRASGETQYF
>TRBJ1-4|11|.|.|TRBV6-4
TGTGCCAGCGGAGAAGGGGGAAAACTGTTTTTT
CASGEGGKLFF
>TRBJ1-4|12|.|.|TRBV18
TGTGCCAGCTCTCTCCTTAATGAAAAACTGTTTTTT
CASSLLNEKLFF
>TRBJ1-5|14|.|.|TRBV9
TGTGCCAGCAGCGTAGATGGGGCAGGTCAGCCCCAGCATTTT
CASSVDGAGQPQHF
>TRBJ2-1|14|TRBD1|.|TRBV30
TGTGCCTGGACGTGGACAGGGACAAGGAAAGAGCAGTTCTTC
CAWTWTGTRKEQFF
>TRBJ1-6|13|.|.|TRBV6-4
TGTGCCAGCAGCGATGGGGAGGGGTCACCCCTCCACTTT
CASSDGEGSPLHF
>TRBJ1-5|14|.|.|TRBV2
TGTGCCAGCAGTGTCGGACAGAGCAATCAGCCCCAGCATTTT
CASSVGQSNQPQHF
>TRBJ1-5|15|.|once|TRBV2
TGTGCCAGCAGTGAGAGGGCAGGGGGCAATCAGCCCCAGCATTTT
CASSERAGGNQPQHF
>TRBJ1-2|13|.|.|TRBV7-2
TGTGCCAGCAGTTTCACAGGGTACGATGGCTACACCTTC
CASSFTGYDGYTF
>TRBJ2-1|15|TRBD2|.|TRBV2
TGTGCCAGCAGTGAGCTAGCGGGGGGCAACAATGAGCAGTTCTTC
CASSELAGGNNEQFF
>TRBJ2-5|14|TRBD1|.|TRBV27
TGTGCCAGCAGTCCCCGGCGACAGGGGTGGACCCAGTACTTC
CASSPRRQGWTQYF
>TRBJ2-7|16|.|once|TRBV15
TGTGCCACCAGTATCTTCTGGCCTTCGCCCACCTACGAGCAGTACTTC
CATSIFWPSPTYEQYF
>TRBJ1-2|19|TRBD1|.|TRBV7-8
TGTGCCAGCAGCTTAGAGGGTTCCCGGGACAGGGTTTCGAACTATGGCTACACCTTC
CASSLEGSRDRVSNYGYTF
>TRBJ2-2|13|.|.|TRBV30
TGTGCCTGGAGTGTAGGGGGAACCGGGGAGCTGTTTTTT
CAWSVGGTGELFF
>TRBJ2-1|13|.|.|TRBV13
TGTGCCAGCAGCCCGAGAGTGGTGAATGAGCAGTTCTTC
CASSPRVVNEQFF
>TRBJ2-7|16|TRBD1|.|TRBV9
TGTGCCAGCAGCGTAGAGTGGTGGGACAGACCCTACGAGCAGTACTTC
CASSVEWWDRPYEQYF
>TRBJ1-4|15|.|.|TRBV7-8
TGTGCCAGCAGCCCAGAGGTTGCGGGAAATGAAAAACTGTTTTTT
CASSPEVAGNEKLFF
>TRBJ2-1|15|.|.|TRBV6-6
TGTGCCAGCAGTAAGGGACTCCGCGAATACAATGAGCAGTTCTTC
CASSKGLREYNEQFF
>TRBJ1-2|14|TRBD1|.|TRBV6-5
TGTGCCAGCCAACGGACAGGGGGCTTCTATGGCTACACCTTC
CASQRTGGFYGYTF